Listed here is a single T cell receptor (beta chain). No antigen is known for it. This entry belongs to a study of yellow fever vaccine responses in identical twins. TCRdb ran MiXCR on the RT-PCR reads and lists one entry per CDR3 protein. The sample lists under 25,000 distinct CDR3 sequences; 65% to 85% were seen once. The CDR3 consists of 16 residues. The junction had 10 bases not matched to a gene; V was cut back by 6 bases and J by 2 bases. Germline lookup yields CDR1 MNHNS and CDR2 SASEGT. Whole-study findings and limits: In identical twins, vaccine T cell responses appeared partly shared and partly individual.

The origin of this receptor is a woman aged 18-29 years who received the yellow fever vaccine. Sequences were derived from T cells from blood (PBMCs), unsorted or a sorted subset (not recorded which), sampled before or after yellow fever vaccination (not recorded which). The chain employs TRBV6-1 and TRBJ2-7; 10 nucleotides align to TRBD1. CDR3 DNA sequence: TGTGCCAGCAGGCTCCGGGACAGGGGTAATCCCTACGAGCAGTACTTC. This codes for CASRLRDRGNPYEQYF.